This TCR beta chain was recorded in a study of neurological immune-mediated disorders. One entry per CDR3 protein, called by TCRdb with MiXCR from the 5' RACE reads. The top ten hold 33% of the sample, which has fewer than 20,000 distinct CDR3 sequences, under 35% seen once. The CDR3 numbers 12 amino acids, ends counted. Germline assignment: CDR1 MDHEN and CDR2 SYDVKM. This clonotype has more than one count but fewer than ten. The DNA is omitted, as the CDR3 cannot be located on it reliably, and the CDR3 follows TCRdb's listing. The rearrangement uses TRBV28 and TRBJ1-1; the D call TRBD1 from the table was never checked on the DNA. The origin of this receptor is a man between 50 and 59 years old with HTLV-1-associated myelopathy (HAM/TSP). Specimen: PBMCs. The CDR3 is CASSFRVGRGIF.